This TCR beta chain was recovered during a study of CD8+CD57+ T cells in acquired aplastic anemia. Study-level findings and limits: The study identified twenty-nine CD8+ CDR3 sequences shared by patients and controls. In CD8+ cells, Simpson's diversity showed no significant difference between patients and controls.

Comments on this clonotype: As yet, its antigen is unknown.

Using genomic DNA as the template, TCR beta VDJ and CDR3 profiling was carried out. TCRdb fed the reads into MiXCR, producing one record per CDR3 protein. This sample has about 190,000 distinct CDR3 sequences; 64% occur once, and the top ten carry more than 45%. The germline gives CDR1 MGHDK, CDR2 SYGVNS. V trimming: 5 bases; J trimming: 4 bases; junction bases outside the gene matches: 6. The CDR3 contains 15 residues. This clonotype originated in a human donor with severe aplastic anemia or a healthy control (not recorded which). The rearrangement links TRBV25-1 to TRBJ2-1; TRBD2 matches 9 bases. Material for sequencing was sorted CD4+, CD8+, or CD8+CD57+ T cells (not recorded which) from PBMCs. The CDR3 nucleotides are TGTGCCAGCAGTCAACCGCTAGCGGGATACAATGAGCAGTTCTTC. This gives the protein CASSQPLAGYNEQFF.